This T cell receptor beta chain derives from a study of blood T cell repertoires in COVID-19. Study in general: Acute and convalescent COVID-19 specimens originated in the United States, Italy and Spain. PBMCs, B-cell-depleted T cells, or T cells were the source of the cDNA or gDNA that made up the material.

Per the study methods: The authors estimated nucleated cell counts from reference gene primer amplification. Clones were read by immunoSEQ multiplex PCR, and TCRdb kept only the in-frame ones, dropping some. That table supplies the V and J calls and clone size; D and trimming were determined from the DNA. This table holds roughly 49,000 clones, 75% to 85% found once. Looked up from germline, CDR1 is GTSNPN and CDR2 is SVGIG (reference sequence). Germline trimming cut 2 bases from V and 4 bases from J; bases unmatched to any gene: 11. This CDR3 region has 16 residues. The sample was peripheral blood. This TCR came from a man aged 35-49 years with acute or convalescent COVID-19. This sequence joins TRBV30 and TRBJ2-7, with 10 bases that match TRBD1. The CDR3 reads CAWSIRTGQGTYEQYV. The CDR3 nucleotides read TGTGCCTGGAGTATTCGCACGGGACAGGGGACTTACGAGCAGTACGTC.